Below, 3 T cell receptor beta chains from the same sample are listed, as sequenced in a study of shared clonotypes between healthy human individuals. Naive-designated CD8 cells lacked CD45RO, were positively enriched for CCR7, and omitted terminally differentiated effector memory CD45RA+ cells. The protocol was immunoSEQ multiplex PCR, while the TCRdb copy is restricted to in-frame clones and leaves out a portion. The sample consists of under 1 million clones, nearly 95% of them appearing once. Sequenced: naive CD8+ T cells sorted from blood. These receptors all stem from a man aged 25-40 years in good health.

The chain combines TRBV4-1 with TRBJ2-1; 7 bases are shared with TRBD2. CDR3 size: 13 residues. CDR1 and CDR2 from the germline V gene are MGHRA and YSYEKL. Trimming removed 6 bases from V and 6 bases from J; junction bases left unmatched: 5. CDR3 in amino acids: CASSPGLGNEQFF. Written as DNA, the CDR3 is TGCGCCAGCAGTCCCGGACTAGGCAATGAGCAGTTCTTC.

This clone has just a few counts. The gene calls are TRBV6-5 and TRBJ1-1; tentative D call: TRBD1 (5 bases). The germline V gene has CDR1 MNHEY and CDR2 SVGAGI. V shed 5 bases and J shed 5 bases, with 9 bases lying between them. This CDR3 is built from 12 residues. This CDR3 reads CASSQGITEAFF. In DNA, the CDR3 is TGTGCCAGCAGTCAGGGAATTACTGAAGCTTTCTTT.

The chain couples TRBV7-8 to TRBJ2-7; TRBD2 aligns across 10 bases. CDR3 length: 16 amino acids. The V gene's germline CDR1 is SGHVS and CDR2 FQNEAQ. After removal of 5 bases from V and 1 base from J, the junction contained 8 bases not matched to a gene. CDR3 nucleotide sequence: TGTGCCAGCAGCGACCCACTAGCGGGAAGTTCCTACGAGCAGTACTTC. It codes for CASSDPLAGSSYEQYF.